The clone carrying this T cell receptor beta chain was observed a handful of times. No antigen is known for it. CDR1 and CDR2 (germline): ENHRY, SYGVKD. The CDR3 spans 15 residues. The ends were cut back, 0 bases at V and 0 bases at J, with 8 bases in the middle. Stable disease denoted Graves' hyperthyroidism without ophthalmopathy progression within 18 months. Exclusion of patients followed from uncontrolled infection, other autoimmune disease, pregnancy or lactation. Amplified TCR beta CDR3 regions derived from RNA transcripts. The TCR CDR3 first-round RT-PCR relied on the HTBI primer set. TCRdb reprocessed the multiplex PCR reads with MiXCR, giving one entry per CDR3 protein. The sample shows roughly 800,000 distinct CDR3 sequences, roughly 40% of them seen only once. This sample was taken from a study of T cells in Graves' hyperthyroidism and ophthalmopathy. Study-level results: Within blood appeared most thyroid clonotypes that had expanded above 0.001. Ophthalmopathy could be told apart from stable hyperthyroidism with a 13 V-J model.

The receptor comes from a man between 18 and 29 years old with Graves' hyperthyroidism. The sample comprised blood. This sequence joins TRBV10-3 and TRBJ1-1, with D possibly being TRBD1 (6 bases). DNA of the CDR3: TGTGCCATCAGTGAGTCGGGGGCCATGAACACTGAAGCTTTCTTT. Its protein is CAISESGAMNTEAFF.